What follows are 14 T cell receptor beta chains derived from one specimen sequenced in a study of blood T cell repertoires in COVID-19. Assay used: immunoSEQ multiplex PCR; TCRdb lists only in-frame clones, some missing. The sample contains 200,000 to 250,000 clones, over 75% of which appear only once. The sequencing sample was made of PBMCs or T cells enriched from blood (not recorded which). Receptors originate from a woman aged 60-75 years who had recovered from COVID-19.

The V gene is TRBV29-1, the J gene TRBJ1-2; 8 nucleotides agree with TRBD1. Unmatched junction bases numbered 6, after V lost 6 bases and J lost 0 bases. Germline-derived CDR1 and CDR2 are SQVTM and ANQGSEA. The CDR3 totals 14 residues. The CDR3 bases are TGCAGCGTGGCTCAACAGGGGGCTAACTATGGCTACACCTTC. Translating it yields CSVAQQGANYGYTF.

CDR3 amino acids: CASSLQGLALSTEAFF. The CDR3 region has the DNA TGTGCCAGCAGTCTACAGGGTTTGGCTCTCTCAACTGAAGCTTTCTTT. This sequence joins TRBV27 and TRBJ1-1, with D possibly TRBD1 on 6 matching bases. CDR3 length: 16 residues. Looked up from germline, CDR1 is MNHEY and CDR2 is SMNVEV (reference sequence). Trimming removed 5 bases at V and 5 bases at J, with 21 bases between.

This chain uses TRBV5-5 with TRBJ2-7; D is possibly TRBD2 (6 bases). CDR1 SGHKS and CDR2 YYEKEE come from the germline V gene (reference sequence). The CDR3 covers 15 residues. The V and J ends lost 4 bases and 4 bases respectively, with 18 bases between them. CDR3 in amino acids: CASSAGTAGGYEQYF. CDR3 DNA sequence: TGTGCCAGCAGCGCCGGGACTGCCGGGGGTTACGAGCAGTACTTC.

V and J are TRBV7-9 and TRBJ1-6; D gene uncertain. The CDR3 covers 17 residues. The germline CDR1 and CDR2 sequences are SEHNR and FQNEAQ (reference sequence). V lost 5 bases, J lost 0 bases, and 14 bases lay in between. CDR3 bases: TGTGCCAGCAGCCCCTGGACGGGGAGCTCCTATAATTCACCCCTCCACTTT. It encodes CASSPWTGSSYNSPLHF.

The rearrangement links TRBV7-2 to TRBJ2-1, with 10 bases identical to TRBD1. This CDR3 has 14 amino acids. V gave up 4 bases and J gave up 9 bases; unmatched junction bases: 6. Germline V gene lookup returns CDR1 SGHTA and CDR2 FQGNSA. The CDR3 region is CASSWDRGRGEQFF. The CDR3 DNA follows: TGTGCCAGCAGCTGGGACAGGGGTAGAGGTGAGCAGTTCTTC. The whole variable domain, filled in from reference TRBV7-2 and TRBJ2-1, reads GAGVSQSPSNKVTEKGKDVELRCDPISGHTALYWYRQSLGQGLEFLIYFQGNSAPDKSGLPSDRFSAERTGGSVSTLTIQRTQQEDSAVYLCASSWDRGRGEQFFGPGTRLTVL.

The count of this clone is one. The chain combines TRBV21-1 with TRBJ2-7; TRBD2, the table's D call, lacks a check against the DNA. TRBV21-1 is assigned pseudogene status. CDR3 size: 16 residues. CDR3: CASSKVAGTTSYEQYF. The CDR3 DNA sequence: TGTGCCAGCAGCAAAGTGGCCGGGACTACCTCCTACGAGCAGTACTTC.

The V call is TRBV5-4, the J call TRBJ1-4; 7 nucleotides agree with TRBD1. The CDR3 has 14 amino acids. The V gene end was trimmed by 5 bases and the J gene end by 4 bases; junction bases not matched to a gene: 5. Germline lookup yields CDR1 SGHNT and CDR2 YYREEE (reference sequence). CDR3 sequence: CASRGDSFNEKLFF. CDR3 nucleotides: TGTGCCAGCAGAGGGGACAGTTTTAATGAAAAACTGTTTTTT.

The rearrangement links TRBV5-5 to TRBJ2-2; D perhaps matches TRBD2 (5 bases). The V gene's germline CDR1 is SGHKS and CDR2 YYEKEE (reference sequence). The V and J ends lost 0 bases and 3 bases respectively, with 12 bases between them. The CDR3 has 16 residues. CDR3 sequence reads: CASSLANFGDTGELFF. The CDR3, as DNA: TGTGCCAGCAGCTTGGCCAATTTCGGGGACACCGGGGAGCTGTTTTTT.

CDR3 sequence reads: CATSRDAGTGEQYF. As DNA, the CDR3 is TGTGCCACCAGCAGAGATGCAGGGACAGGAGAGCAGTACTTC. This chain links TRBV15 with TRBJ2-7; 8 nucleotides match TRBD1. Trimming removed 0 bases from V and 7 bases from J; junction bases left unmatched: 5. This CDR3 spans 14 amino acids. CDR1 and CDR2 from the germline V gene are LNHNV and YYDKDF (reference sequence).

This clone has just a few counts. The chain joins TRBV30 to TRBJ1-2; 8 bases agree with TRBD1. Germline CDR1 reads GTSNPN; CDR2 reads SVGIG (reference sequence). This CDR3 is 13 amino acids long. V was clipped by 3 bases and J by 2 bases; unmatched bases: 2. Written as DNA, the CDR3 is TGTGCCTGGAGCCGACAGGGGAACTATGGCTACACCTTC. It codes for CAWSRQGNYGYTF.

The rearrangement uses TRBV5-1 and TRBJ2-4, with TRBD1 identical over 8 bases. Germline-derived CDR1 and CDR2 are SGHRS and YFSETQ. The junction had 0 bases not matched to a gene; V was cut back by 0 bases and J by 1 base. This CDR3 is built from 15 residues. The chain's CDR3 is CASSLGDRAKNIQYF. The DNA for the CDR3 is TGCGCCAGCAGCTTGGGGGACAGGGCCAAAAACATTCAGTACTTC.

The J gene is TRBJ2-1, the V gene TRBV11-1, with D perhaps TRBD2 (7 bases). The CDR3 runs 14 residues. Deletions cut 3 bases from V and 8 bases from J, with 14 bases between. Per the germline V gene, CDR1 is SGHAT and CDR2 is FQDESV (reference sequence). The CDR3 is CASSLGGGADEQFF. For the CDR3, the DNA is TGTGCCAGCAGCTTGGGTGGGGGGGCCGATGAGCAGTTCTTC.

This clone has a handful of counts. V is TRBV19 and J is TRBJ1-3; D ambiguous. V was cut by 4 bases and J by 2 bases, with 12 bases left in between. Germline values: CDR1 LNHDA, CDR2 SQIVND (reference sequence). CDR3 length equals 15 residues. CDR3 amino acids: CASSTYRGAGNTIYF. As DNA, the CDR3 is TGTGCCAGTAGTACCTATCGTGGAGCTGGAAACACCATATATTTT.

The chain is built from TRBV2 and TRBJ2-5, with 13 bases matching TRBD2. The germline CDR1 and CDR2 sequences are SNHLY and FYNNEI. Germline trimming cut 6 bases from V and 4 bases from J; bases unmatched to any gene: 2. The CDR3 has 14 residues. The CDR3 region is CASRRLAGGETQYF. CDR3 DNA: TGTGCCAGCAGGAGACTAGCGGGGGGAGAGACCCAGTACTTC.